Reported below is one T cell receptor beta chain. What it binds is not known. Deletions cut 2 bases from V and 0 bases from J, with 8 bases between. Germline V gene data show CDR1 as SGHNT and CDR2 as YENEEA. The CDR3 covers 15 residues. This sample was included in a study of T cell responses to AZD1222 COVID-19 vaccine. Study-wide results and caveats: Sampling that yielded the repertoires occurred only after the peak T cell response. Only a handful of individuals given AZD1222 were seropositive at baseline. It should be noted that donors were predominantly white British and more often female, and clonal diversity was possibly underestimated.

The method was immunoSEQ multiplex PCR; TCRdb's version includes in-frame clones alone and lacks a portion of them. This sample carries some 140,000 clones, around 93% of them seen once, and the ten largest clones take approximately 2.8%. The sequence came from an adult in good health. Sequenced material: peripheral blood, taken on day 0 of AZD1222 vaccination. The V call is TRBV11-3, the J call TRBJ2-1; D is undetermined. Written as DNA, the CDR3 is TGTGCCAGCAGCTTAAGGGTGAGCTCCTACAATGAGCAGTTCTTC. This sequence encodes CASSLRVSSYNEQFF.